This T cell receptor (beta chain) stems from a study of identical twins. Study findings and constraints: Out-of-frame beta sequences exhibited a weaker degree of excess twin sharing.

The CDR3 has 15 residues. CDR1 and CDR2 (germline): DFQATT, SNEGSKA (reference sequence). Trimming took off 3 bases at V and 6 bases at J, with 18 bases between the two ends. This clonotype was recorded a few times. Its antigen remains unknown. TCRdb re-analysed the 5' RACE reads in MiXCR, keeping a single row per CDR3 protein. The sample consists of under 300,000 distinct CDR3 sequences, over 11% of them appearing once. The chain joins TRBV20-1 to TRBJ2-1, with D possibly being TRBD2 (5 bases). This TCR was recovered from a woman aged 18-30 years in good health. Sequencing was performed on memory (CD45RO+) T cells sorted from blood. CDR3 loop: CSARDARTRANEQFF. The DNA for the CDR3 is TGCAGTGCTAGGGACGCCCGGACTCGGGCCAATGAGCAGTTCTTC.